This is a list of T cell receptor beta chains from one sample in a study of cytomegalovirus exposure and HLA in healthy donors. Clones were read by immunoSEQ multiplex PCR, and TCRdb kept only the in-frame ones, dropping some. Of 100,000 to 150,000 clones in the sample, under 90% were seen once. The specimen sequenced was PBMCs. The receptor set was obtained from a woman aged 18-30 years in good health and CMV-seronegative. Each CDR3 is given with its conserved first and last residue. A D gene is named only where the DNA matches it firmly. Expanded clones are given a class, and other clones once, few, many or no size at all.

D gene	J gene	clone size	V gene	CDR3 protein	CDR3 DNA
TRBD2	TRBJ2-7	-	TRBV6-1	CASSEAVAGGHEQYF	TGTGCCAGCAGTGAAGCGGTAGCGGGAGGCCACGAGCAGTACTTC
-	TRBJ1-3	-	TRBV7-2	CASRLGSYEDTIYF	TGTGCCAGCAGGTTAGGATCTTACGAGGACACCATATATTTT
TRBD1	TRBJ2-1	-	TRBV19	CASSTPGQGTNEQFF	TGTGCCAGTAGTACACCCGGACAGGGTACCAATGAGCAGTTCTTC
-	TRBJ2-1	-	TRBV11-2	CASSLTGFGEQFF	TGTGCCAGCAGCTTAACAGGTTTCGGAGAGCAGTTCTTC
-	TRBJ2-2	-	TRBV5-1	CASSPRGASENTGELFF	TGCGCCAGCAGCCCACGGGGGGCTAGCGAGAACACCGGGGAGCTGTTTTTT
-	TRBJ2-7	-	TRBV10-3	CAISEPGLDYEQYF	TGTGCCATCAGTGAGCCAGGACTCGACTACGAGCAGTACTTC
-	TRBJ1-3	-	TRBV7-9	CASSPNPGSGNTIYF	TGTGCCAGCAGCCCAAACCCAGGCTCTGGAAACACCATATATTTT
TRBD2	TRBJ2-7	-	TRBV10-1	CASIARLASGFYEQYF	TGCGCCAGCATCGCAAGACTAGCTTCAGGTTTCTACGAGCAGTACTTC
-	TRBJ2-3	-	TRBV30	CASVPGGPDTQYF	TGTGCCTCGGTCCCGGGGGGCCCAGATACGCAGTATTTT
-	TRBJ1-3	-	TRBV19	CASSPLGGNTIYF	TGTGCCAGTAGTCCCCTCGGGGGAAACACCATATATTTT
TRBD2	TRBJ2-1	-	TRBV19	CASSIDGTSTEQFF	TGTGCCAGTAGTATAGATGGGACTAGTACTGAGCAGTTCTTC
-	TRBJ2-1	-	TRBV14	CASSHGGNSYNEQFF	TGTGCCAGCAGCCATGGGGGGAACTCCTACAATGAGCAGTTCTTC
TRBD1	TRBJ1-2	-	TRBV29-1	CSVEAGDSYGYTF	TGCAGCGTTGAAGCGGGGGACAGCTATGGCTACACCTTC
TRBD2	TRBJ2-7	few	TRBV7-8	CASSLEFAREGRGEQYF	TGTGCCAGCAGCTTAGAGTTCGCCCGGGAGGGCCGTGGAGAGCAGTACTTC
TRBD1	TRBJ2-2	-	TRBV19	CASSIARGLNTGELFF	TGTGCCAGTAGTATCGCCAGGGGGCTGAACACCGGGGAGCTGTTTTTT
TRBD1	TRBJ2-5	-	TRBV6-1	CASSEASGGQETQYF	TGTGCCAGCAGTGAAGCGTCAGGGGGCCAAGAGACCCAGTACTTC
-	TRBJ2-7	few	TRBV11-3	CASSSIGDNSYEQYF	TGTGCCAGCAGCTCGATCGGGGACAACTCCTACGAGCAGTACTTC
TRBD2	TRBJ2-1	-	TRBV2	CASRYGGRAHEQFF	TGTGCCAGCAGATATGGCGGGAGGGCCCATGAGCAGTTCTTC
-	TRBJ2-7	-	TRBV28	CASMKSSRSYEQYF	TGTGCCAGCATGAAATCCAGTCGCTCCTACGAGCAGTACTTC
TRBD1	TRBJ2-7	-	TRBV19	CASSISGQGAYEQYF	TGTGCCAGTAGTATATCGGGACAGGGGGCCTACGAGCAGTACTTC
TRBD1	TRBJ2-3	-	TRBV29-1	CSGRDREDTQYF	TGCAGCGGGAGAGACAGGGAAGATACGCAGTATTTT
-	TRBJ2-1	once	TRBV19	CASSSSVYNEQFF	TGTGCCAGTAGCTCCTCGGTCTACAATGAGCAGTTCTTC
-	TRBJ2-3	-	TRBV9	CASSVAPAQDTQYF	TGTGCCAGCAGCGTAGCTCCTGCACAAGATACGCAGTATTTT
-	TRBJ1-2	-	TRBV19	CASSLTAGSNYGYTF	TGTGCCAGTAGTCTGACAGCCGGCTCTAACTATGGCTACACCTTC
-	TRBJ2-3	-	TRBV5-1	CASSLELGVEHTDTQYF	TGCGCCAGCAGCTTGGAGTTAGGGGTAGAGCACACAGATACGCAGTATTTT
-	TRBJ2-7	-	TRBV4-1	CASSQVAGALQYF	TGCGCCAGCAGCCAAGTCGCGGGGGCACTACAGTACTTC
-	TRBJ2-1	-	TRBV5-1	CASALGQGAYNEQFF	TGCGCCAGTGCCCTTGGGCAGGGCGCCTACAATGAGCAGTTCTTC
-	TRBJ2-1	-	TRBV11-2	CASSLSRDNPDHEQFF	TGTGCCAGCAGCTTATCACGGGACAACCCGGACCATGAGCAGTTCTTC
-	TRBJ2-5	-	TRBV7-9	CASQGGGETQYF	TGTGCCAGCCAAGGTGGCGGGGAGACCCAGTACTTC
TRBD2	TRBJ2-7	once	TRBV13	CASSSLYGRDYEQYF	TGTGCCAGCAGCTCCCTGTACGGGAGGGACTACGAGCAGTACTTC
-	TRBJ2-2	once	TRBV30	CACPSAATGELFF	TGTGCCTGCCCCTCAGCGGCCACCGGGGAGCTGTTTTTT
TRBD2	TRBJ2-3	-	TRBV4-1	CASSQLLAGLSRGQYF	TGCGCCAGCAGCCAACTTCTAGCGGGCCTAAGTAGGGGGCAGTATTTT
-	TRBJ1-2	-	TRBV11-3	CASSPGRGYGYTF	TGTGCCAGCAGCCCCGGGCGGGGATATGGCTACACCTTC
TRBD2	TRBJ2-7	-	TRBV9	CASSVGTSGLGGEQYF	TGTGCCAGCAGCGTCGGGACTAGCGGGTTGGGGGGCGAGCAGTACTTC
-	TRBJ1-1	few	TRBV7-8	CASSEDRNTEAFF	TGTGCCAGCAGCGAAGACAGAAACACTGAAGCTTTCTTT
-	TRBJ2-2	once	TRBV10-3	CAITPSQGNTGELFF	TGTGCCATCACCCCCTCCCAGGGTAACACCGGGGAGCTGTTTTTT
-	TRBJ2-3	once	TRBV19	CASRDPGTLKRYF	TGTGCCAGTAGAGACCCCGGGACTTTAAAGCGGTATTTT
-	TRBJ2-7	-	TRBV6-6	CASDTGRDYEQYF	TGTGCCAGTGATACAGGGAGAGACTACGAGCAGTACTTC
-	TRBJ2-1	-	TRBV27	CASSLTLGVGEQFF	TGTGCCAGCAGTTTAACCCTCGGAGTAGGTGAGCAGTTCTTC
-	TRBJ2-2	-	TRBV6-5	CASSRTGFTGELFF	TGTGCCAGCAGCCGCACAGGGTTCACCGGGGAGCTGTTTTTT
-	TRBJ2-7	-	TRBV29-1	CSARSGFSYEQYF	TGCAGCGCGAGAAGCGGTTTCTCCTACGAGCAGTACTTC
-	TRBJ1-1	-	TRBV6-5	CAIRPPGADTEAFF	TGTGCCATCCGACCCCCAGGGGCTGACACTGAAGCTTTCTTT
TRBD1	TRBJ2-7	-	TRBV5-1	CASSLGTGADEQYF	TGCGCCAGCAGCTTAGGGACAGGGGCGGACGAGCAGTACTTC
-	TRBJ1-2	-	TRBV4-2	CASSLGEGMSSYGYTF	TGTGCCAGCAGCCTTGGGGAGGGGATGTCTAGCTATGGCTACACCTTC
-	TRBJ2-1	-	TRBV21-1	CASSPRRRAYNEQFF	TGTGCCAGCAGCCCTCGAAGGAGGGCCTACAATGAGCAGTTCTTC
-	TRBJ2-3	-	TRBV27	CASSSNTDTQYF	TGTGCCAGCAGTTCCAACACAGATACGCAGTATTTT
TRBD2	TRBJ2-2	-	TRBV6-1	CASSVKGLAGVTGELFF	TGTGCCAGCAGTGTAAAGGGACTAGCGGGAGTCACCGGGGAGCTGTTTTTT
-	TRBJ1-1	-	TRBV9	CASSVGYRTEAFF	TGTGCCAGCAGCGTAGGTTACAGAACTGAAGCTTTCTTT
TRBD2	TRBJ2-7	few	TRBV27	CASSFQGTSGSHEQYF	TGTGCCAGCAGTTTTCAGGGAACTAGCGGGAGCCACGAGCAGTACTTC